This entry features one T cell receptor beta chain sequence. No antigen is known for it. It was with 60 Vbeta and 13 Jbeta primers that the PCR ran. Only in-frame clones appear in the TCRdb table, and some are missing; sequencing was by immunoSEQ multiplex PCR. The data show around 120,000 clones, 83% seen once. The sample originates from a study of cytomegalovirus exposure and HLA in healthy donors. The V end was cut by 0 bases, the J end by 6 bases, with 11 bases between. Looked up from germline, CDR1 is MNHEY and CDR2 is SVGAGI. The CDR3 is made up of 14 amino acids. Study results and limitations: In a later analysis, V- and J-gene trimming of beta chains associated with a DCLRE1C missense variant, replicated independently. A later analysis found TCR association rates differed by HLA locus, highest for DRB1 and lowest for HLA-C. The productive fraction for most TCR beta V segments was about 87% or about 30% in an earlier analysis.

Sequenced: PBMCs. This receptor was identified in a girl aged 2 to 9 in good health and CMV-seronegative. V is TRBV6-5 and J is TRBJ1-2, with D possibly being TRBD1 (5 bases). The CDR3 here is CASSYSRVGNGYTF. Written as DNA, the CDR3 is TGTGCCAGCAGTTACTCCAGGGTGGGGAATGGCTACACCTTC.